One sample yielded the 17 T cell receptor beta chains listed below, sequenced in a study of T-cell reconstitution after alpha-beta-depleted transplantation in children. Unique molecular identifiers were used in preparing the TCRbeta library. One entry per CDR3 protein, called by TCRdb with MiXCR from the PCR reads. The data hold about 240,000 distinct CDR3 sequences, with about 26% observed a single time. Source: PBMCs, taken before TCRalphabeta/CD19-depleted stem cell transplant. These receptors were obtained from a girl aged 2-10 years with Fanconi anemia, due to receive a stem cell transplant.

This clonotype occurred many times. The CDR3: CSAPHGTASYEQYF. CDR3 nucleotides: TGCAGTGCTCCACATGGGACTGCATCCTACGAGCAGTACTTC. The V call is TRBV20-1, the J call TRBJ2-7; D may be TRBD2 (6 bases). The CDR3 is 14 residues long. The V end lost 5 bases, the J end lost 1 base, and 15 bases lay between the germline ends. Germline V gives CDR1 DFQATT, CDR2 SNEGSKA (reference sequence).

This clonotype has a handful of counts. The chain links TRBV20-1 to TRBJ2-1; tentative D call: TRBD2 (5 bases). Deletions cut 3 bases from V and 4 bases from J, with 19 bases between. CDR1 and CDR2 from the germline V gene are DFQATT and SNEGSKA (reference sequence). CDR3 length: 16 amino acids. CDR3 in DNA: TGCAGTGCTAGCAGGCTAGCCCATTATGAATACAATGAGCAGTTCTTC. It yields the protein CSASRLAHYEYNEQFF.

Concerning this clonotype itself: At one end, the junction sequence differs from germline, possibly due to a read error. This sequence joins TRBV12-3 or TRBV12-4 and TRBJ2-7, with 9 bases lining up with TRBD2. The CDR3 contains 14 residues. CDR3: CASSLAGPPYEQYF. CDR3 DNA sequence: TGTGCCAGCAGTCTAGCGGGGCCCCCCTACGAGCAGTACTTC.

This clonotype was found many times. This chain joins TRBV7-2 and TRBJ2-7; 15 bases are a match to TRBD2. This CDR3 region has 16 residues. Germline trimming cut 5 bases from V and 1 base from J; bases unmatched to any gene: 3. CDR1 is SGHTA, CDR2 FQGNSA, per germline. CDR3 nucleotides: TGTGCCAGCAGCCTGGGACTAGCGGGAGGATCCTACGAGCAGTACTTC. Translating it yields CASSLGLAGGSYEQYF.

Only a few counts were recorded for this clonotype. The chain links TRBV28 to TRBJ1-2; D uncertain. Trimming cost V 2 bases and J 0 bases, with 7 bases left between them. From germline, CDR1 is MDHEN and CDR2 SYDVKM. The CDR3 loop spans 14 amino acids. The CDR3 DNA reads as TGTGCCAGCAGTTTACCGGGGACTAACTATGGCTACACCTTC. Translation gives CASSLPGTNYGYTF.

This chain joins TRBV5-1 and TRBJ2-7, with D perhaps TRBD1 or TRBD2 (5 bases each). Germline lookup yields CDR1 SGHRS and CDR2 YFSETQ. The CDR3 is 14 residues long. V was cut by 4 bases and J by 4 bases, with 15 bases left in between. This CDR3 is CASSARDHVYEQYF. The CDR3 bases are TGCGCCAGCAGCGCCCGGGACCATGTTTACGAGCAGTACTTC.

This clonotype was counted many times. V is TRBV12-3 or TRBV12-4 and J is TRBJ2-7; the match to TRBD2 covers 12 bases. J gave up 4 bases and V 6 bases, and 19 bases lay outside the gene matches. The CDR3 totals 19 residues. DNA of the CDR3: TGTGCCAGCAGGACAACAGCGGGACTAGCGGGCAGACGTTTTTACGAGCAGTACTTC. It is translated as CASRTTAGLAGRRFYEQYF.

The chain is built from TRBV11-2 and TRBJ2-1; 9 bases agree with TRBD2. J gave up 3 bases and V 2 bases, and 5 bases lay outside the gene matches. Germline V gene lookup returns CDR1 SGHAT and CDR2 FQNNGV. This CDR3 region has 16 residues. CDR3 region: CASSLLLRGGYNEQFF. The CDR3 DNA is TGTGCCAGCAGCTTACTCTTGCGGGGGGGCTACAATGAGCAGTTCTTC.

V and J are TRBV20-1 and TRBJ2-7, with 7 bases lining up with TRBD2. In germline, CDR1 is DFQATT, CDR2 SNEGSKA (reference sequence). Trimming at V came to 3 bases and at J to 3 bases, leaving 2 bases not matched to a gene. This CDR3 has 12 amino acids. CDR3 region: CSASLADYEQYF. CDR3 coding DNA: TGCAGTGCTAGTCTAGCGGACTACGAGCAGTACTTC.

The rearrangement uses TRBV20-1 and TRBJ2-5, with D possibly TRBD1 on 5 matching bases. The V end was cut by 2 bases, the J end by 5 bases, with 12 bases between. Germline CDR1 is DFQATT and CDR2 is SNEGSKA (reference sequence). The CDR3 consists of 13 residues. In DNA form, the CDR3 reads TGCAGTGCTAGACTCGCCGCAGGGGAGACCCAGTACTTC. It specifies CSARLAAGETQYF.

This clonotype appeared many times. The chain recombines TRBV5-1 with TRBJ1-2, with 7 bases identical to TRBD1. The CDR3 runs 14 residues. The germline gives CDR1 SGHRS, CDR2 YFSETQ. V lost 2 bases and J lost 4; bases outside the gene matches: 5. CDR3 sequence: CASSLGRGAYGYTF. CDR3 sequence (DNA): TGCGCCAGCAGCTTAGGCAGGGGGGCCTATGGCTACACCTTC.

The rearrangement uses TRBV20-1 and TRBJ2-1; TRBD2 agrees at 13 bases. The J segment lost 0 bases and the V segment lost 2 bases, leaving 7 bases of the junction unmatched. Germline V gene lookup returns CDR1 DFQATT and CDR2 SNEGSKA (reference sequence). This CDR3 has 18 amino acids. The DNA of the CDR3 is TGCAGTGCTAGAACTAGCGGGGGGGCCCTCTCCTCCTACAATGAGCAGTTCTTC. The encoded protein is CSARTSGGALSSYNEQFF.

This clonotype has at least ten counts. The CDR3: CASTSSIGEQYF. The CDR3 nucleotides are TGTGCCAGCACATCCAGCATCGGCGAGCAGTACTTC. V usage is TRBV12-3 or TRBV12-4 and J usage is TRBJ2-7; unclear D gene. This CDR3 is built from 12 residues. V lost 7 bases and J 6 bases, leaving 13 bases between the germline ends.

This clonotype was detected many times. The V call is TRBV20-1, the J call TRBJ2-7, with 11 bases identical to TRBD2. Trimming cost V 1 base and J 1 base; bases outside gene matches: 6. The CDR3 spans 16 residues. Per the germline V gene, CDR1 is DFQATT and CDR2 is SNEGSKA (reference sequence). As DNA, the CDR3 is TGCAGTGCTAGAGGCCTTAGCGGGAGGGGGTCCTACGAGCAGTACTTC. Amino acids: CSARGLSGRGSYEQYF.

This clonotype was recorded many times. The chain uses TRBV6-5 and TRBJ1-2; a weak D match, TRBD1 (6 bases). The germline V and J ends were trimmed by 6 bases and 7 bases, with 18 bases remaining between them. The CDR3 is 14 amino acids. Looked up from germline, CDR1 is MNHEY and CDR2 is SVGAGI. The CDR3 here is CASSREGVGGGYTF. The CDR3 bases are TGTGCCAGCAGCAGGGAGGGGGTTGGAGGTGGCTACACCTTC.

This clonotype came up a few times. The chain couples TRBV12-3 or TRBV12-4 to TRBJ2-5, with TRBD2 matching 9 bases. The junction had 17 bases not matched to a gene; V was cut back by 7 bases and J by 5 bases. The CDR3 extends over 17 amino acids. The CDR3 loop is CASTSGRNGLALETQYF. DNA for the CDR3: TGTGCCAGCACCTCCGGGAGGAATGGACTAGCGCTGGAGACCCAGTACTTC.

In this sample, this clonotype turned up many times. This chain links TRBV7-9 with TRBJ2-7, with TRBD2 matching 9 bases. V lost 6 bases to trimming and J lost 5 bases; unmatched junction nucleotides: 11. The V gene's germline CDR1 is SEHNR and CDR2 FQNEAQ (reference sequence). The CDR3 contains 15 residues. The CDR3: CASSPQGTSFDEQYF. In DNA, the CDR3 is TGTGCCAGCAGTCCACAAGGGACTAGCTTTGACGAGCAGTACTTC.